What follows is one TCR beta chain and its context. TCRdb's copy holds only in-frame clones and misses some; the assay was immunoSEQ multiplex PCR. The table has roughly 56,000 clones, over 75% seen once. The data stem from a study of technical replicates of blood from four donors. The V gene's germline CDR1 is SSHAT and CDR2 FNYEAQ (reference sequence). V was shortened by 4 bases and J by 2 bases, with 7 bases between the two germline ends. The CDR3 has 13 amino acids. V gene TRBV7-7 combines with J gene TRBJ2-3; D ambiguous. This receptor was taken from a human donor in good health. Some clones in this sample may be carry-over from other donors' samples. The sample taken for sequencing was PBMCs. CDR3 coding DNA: TGTGCCAGCAGCTCAGAAGTCACAGATACGCAGTATTTT. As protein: CASSSEVTDTQYF.